This record covers a single T cell receptor beta chain. The germline V and J ends were trimmed by 3 bases and 2 bases, with 12 bases remaining between them. The CDR3 is 15 amino acids. Germline CDR1 and CDR2: SGHRS and YFSETQ. The data derive from a study of blood T cells in healthy people across ages. PCR was performed a second time for roughly 7 to 11 cycles using a sample-barcoded 5' primer and a J-beta primer mix. MiXCR was run by TCRdb on the 5' RACE reads, yielding one entry per CDR3 protein. The sample records about 800,000 distinct CDR3 sequences, 20% to 25% being singletons. A further study also used this sample, focusing on T cells of mothers and their children. That study adds: When the second PCR was run, its M1S primer added sample barcodes and 2-4 random nucleotides.

The specimen was blood. V gene TRBV5-1 combines with J gene TRBJ2-1; weak D call: TRBD2 (6 bases). The clonotype comes from a boy between 10 and 17 years old in good health. CDR3 loop: CASSYEVAAYNEQFF. CDR3 sequence (DNA): TGCGCCAGCAGCTACGAAGTAGCGGCCTACAATGAGCAGTTCTTC.